Included here is one TCR beta chain sequence, with context. Its antigen remains unidentified. This sample was taken from a study of OX40 agonist ivuxolimab in advanced cancers. Background on the study: Partial responses were observed in three patients, of whom one had hepatocellular carcinoma and two had cutaneous melanoma. General study findings and limits: Average numbers of expanded clones were greater in CD8+ T cells than in CD4+. In the expanded peripheral T cells, antigen specificity was never determined. Some nonresponders additionally presented with little normalized T-cell clonal expansion.

TCRdb's copy holds only in-frame clones and misses some; the assay was immunoSEQ multiplex PCR. The sample records fewer than 75,000 clones, roughly 87% being singletons. V gave up 4 bases and J gave up 7 bases, with 10 bases separating them. The CDR3 consists of 12 residues. Germline CDR1 SQVTM, CDR2 ANQGSEA. This receptor was taken from an adult with an advanced solid tumor such as melanoma, head and neck, liver or kidney cancer. Material: CD4+ or CD8+ T cells sorted from blood, obtained in a trial of the OX40 agonist ivuxolimab. This chain uses TRBV29-1 with TRBJ1-4; perhaps TRBD1 as D (5 bases). CDR3 DNA: TGCAGCGTTGCTTCAGGGACTGAAAAACTGTTTTTT. It translates to CSVASGTEKLFF.